This TCR beta chain was sequenced for a study of neurological immune-mediated disorders. The team produced cDNA through 5'RACE using 10-nucleotide random UMIs. TCRdb reprocessed the 5' RACE reads with MiXCR, giving one entry per CDR3 protein. The sample consists of about 88,000 distinct CDR3 sequences, around 3.3% of them appearing once. This CDR3 contains 13 residues. CDR1 and CDR2 from the germline V gene are MNHEY and SVGAGI. Study-level findings and limits: None of the CDR3 amino acid sequences of expanded clones recurred across subjects, suggesting private repertoires in all groups.

In the case of this clonotype: Its antigen remains unknown. A read error may produce the germline difference seen at one junction end.

The sequence was collected from a woman under 30 with multiple sclerosis. The specimen sequenced was PBMCs. The gene calls are TRBV6-5 and TRBJ1-1, with D hard to call. CDR3 region: CASIYGHNTEAFF. The CDR3 coding sequence is TGTGCCAGCATTTACGGGCATAACACTGAAGCTTTCTTT.